This TCR beta chain was documented in a study of blood T cell repertoires in COVID-19. Overall study: Material from acute and convalescent COVID-19 was sourced from the United States, Italy and Spain. T cells, B-cell-depleted T cells, or PBMCs supplied cDNA or gDNA.

Generated by immunoSEQ multiplex PCR, the TCRdb table keeps only in-frame clones and is missing some. The table records roughly 160,000 clones, roughly 84% of them present only once. Seattle's cohort entered during active infection and was followed longitudinally. This CDR3 is 18 amino acids long. J was trimmed by 2 bases and V by 0 bases; bases with no gene match: 10. Germline CDR1 LGHNA, CDR2 YSLEER. Specimen: peripheral blood. V usage is TRBV4-3 and J usage is TRBJ1-1; TRBD1 matches at 9 bases. This clonotype was obtained from a woman aged 50 to 60 with COVID-19, enrolled during active disease. CDR3 residues: CASSQERSLGQGNTEAFF. The CDR3 nucleotides are TGCGCCAGCAGCCAAGAACGTTCACTGGGACAGGGTAACACTGAAGCTTTCTTT.